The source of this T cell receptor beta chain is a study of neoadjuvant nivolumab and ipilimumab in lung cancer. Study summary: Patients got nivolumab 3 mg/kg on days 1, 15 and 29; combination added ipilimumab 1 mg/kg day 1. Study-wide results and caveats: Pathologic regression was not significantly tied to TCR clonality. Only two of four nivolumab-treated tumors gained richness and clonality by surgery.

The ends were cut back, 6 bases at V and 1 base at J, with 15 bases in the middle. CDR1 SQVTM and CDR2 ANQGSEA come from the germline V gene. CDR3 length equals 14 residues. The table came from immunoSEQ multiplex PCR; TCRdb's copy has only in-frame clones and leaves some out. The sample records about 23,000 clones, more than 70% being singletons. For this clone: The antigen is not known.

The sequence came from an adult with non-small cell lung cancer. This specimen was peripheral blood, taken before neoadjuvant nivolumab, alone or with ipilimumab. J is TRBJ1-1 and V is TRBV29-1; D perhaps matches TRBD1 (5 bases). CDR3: CSVPPWGRNTEAFF. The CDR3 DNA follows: TGCAGCGTCCCCCCTTGGGGGAGGAACACTGAAGCTTTCTTT. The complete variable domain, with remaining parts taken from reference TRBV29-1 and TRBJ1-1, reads SAVISQKPSRDICQRGTSLTIQCQVDSQVTMMFWYRQQPGQSLTLIATANQGSEATYESGFVIDKFPISRPNLTFSTLTVSNMSPEDSSIYLCSVPPWGRNTEAFFGQGTRLTVV.